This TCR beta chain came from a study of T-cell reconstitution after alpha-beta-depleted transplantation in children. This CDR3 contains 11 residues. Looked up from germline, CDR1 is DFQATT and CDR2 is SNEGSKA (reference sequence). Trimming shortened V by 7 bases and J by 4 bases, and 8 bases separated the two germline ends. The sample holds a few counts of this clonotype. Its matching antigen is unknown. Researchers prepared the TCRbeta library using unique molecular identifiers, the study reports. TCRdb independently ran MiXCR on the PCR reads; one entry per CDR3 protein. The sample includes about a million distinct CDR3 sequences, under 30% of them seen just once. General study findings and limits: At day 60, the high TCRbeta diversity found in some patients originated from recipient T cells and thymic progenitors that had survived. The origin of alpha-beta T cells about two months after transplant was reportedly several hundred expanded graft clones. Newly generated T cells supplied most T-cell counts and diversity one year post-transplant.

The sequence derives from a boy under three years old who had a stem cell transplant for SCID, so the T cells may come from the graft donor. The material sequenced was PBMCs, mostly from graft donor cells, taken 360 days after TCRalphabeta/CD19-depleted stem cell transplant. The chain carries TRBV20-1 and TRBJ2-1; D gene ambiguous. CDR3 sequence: CSGSSYNEQFF. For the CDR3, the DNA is TGCAGTGGATCCTCATACAATGAGCAGTTCTTC.